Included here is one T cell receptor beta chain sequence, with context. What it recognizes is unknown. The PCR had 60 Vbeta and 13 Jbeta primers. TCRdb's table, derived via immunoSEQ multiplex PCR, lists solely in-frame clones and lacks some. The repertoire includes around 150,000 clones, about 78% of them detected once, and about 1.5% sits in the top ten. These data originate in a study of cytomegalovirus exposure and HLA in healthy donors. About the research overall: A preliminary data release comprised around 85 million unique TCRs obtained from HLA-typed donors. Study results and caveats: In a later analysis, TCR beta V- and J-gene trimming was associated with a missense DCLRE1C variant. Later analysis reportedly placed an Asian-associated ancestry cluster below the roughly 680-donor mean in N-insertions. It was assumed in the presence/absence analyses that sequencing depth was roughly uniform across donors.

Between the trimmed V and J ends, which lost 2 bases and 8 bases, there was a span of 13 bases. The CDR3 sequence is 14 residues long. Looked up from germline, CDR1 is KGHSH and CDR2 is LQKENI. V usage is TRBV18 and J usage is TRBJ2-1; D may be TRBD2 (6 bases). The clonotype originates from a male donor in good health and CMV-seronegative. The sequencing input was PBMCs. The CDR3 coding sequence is TGTGCCAGCTCACCAGGAGGGTATGGCGATGAGCAGTTCTTC. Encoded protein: CASSPGGYGDEQFF.